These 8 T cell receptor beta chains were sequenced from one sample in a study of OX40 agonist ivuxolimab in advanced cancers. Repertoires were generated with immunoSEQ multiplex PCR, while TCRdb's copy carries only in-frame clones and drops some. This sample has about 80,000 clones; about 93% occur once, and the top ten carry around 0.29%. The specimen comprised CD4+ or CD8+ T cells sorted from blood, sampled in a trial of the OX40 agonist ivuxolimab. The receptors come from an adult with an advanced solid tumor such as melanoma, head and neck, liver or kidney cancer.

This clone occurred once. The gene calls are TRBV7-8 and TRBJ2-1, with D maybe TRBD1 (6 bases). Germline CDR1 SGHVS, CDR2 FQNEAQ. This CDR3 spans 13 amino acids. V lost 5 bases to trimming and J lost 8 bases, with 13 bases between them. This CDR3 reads CASSTDSFDEQFF. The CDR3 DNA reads TGTGCCAGCAGCACGGACAGTTTCGATGAGCAGTTCTTC.

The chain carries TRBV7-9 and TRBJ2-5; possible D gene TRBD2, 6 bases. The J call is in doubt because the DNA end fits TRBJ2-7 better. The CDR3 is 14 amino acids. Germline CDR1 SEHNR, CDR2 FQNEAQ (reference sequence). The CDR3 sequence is CASSPPGGAYEQYF. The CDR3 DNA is TGTGCCAGCAGCCCCCCCGGAGGGGCCTACGAGCAGTACTTC.

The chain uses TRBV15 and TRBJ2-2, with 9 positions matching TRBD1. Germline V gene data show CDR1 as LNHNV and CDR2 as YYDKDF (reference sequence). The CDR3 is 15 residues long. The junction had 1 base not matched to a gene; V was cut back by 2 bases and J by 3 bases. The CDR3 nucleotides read TGTGCCACCAGCAGATGGACAGGGGACACCGGGGAGCTGTTTTTT. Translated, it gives CATSRWTGDTGELFF. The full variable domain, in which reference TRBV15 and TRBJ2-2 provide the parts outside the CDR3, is DAMVIQNPRYQVTQFGKPVTLSCSQTLNHNVMYWYQQKSSQAPKLLFHYYDKDFNNEADTPDNFQSRRPNTSFCFLDIRSPGLGDTAMYLCATSRWTGDTGELFFGEGSRLTVL.

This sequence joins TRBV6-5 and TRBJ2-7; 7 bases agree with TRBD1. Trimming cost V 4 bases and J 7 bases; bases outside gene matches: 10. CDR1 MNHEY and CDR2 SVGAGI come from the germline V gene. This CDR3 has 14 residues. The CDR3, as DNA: TGTGCCAGCAGTTTACAGGGGCCCCTCGGGGAGCAGTACTTC. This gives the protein CASSLQGPLGEQYF.

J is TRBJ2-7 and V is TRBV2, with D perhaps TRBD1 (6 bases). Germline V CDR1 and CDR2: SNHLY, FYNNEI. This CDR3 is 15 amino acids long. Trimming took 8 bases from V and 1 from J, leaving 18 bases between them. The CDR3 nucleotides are TGTGCCAGCCTGCTTGAGGGACAAGGGTCCTACGAGCAGTACTTC. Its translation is CASLLEGQGSYEQYF. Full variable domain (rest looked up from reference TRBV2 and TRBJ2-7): EPEVTQTPSHQVTQMGQEVILRCVPISNHLYFYWYRQILGQKVEFLVSFYNNEISEKSEIFDDQFSVERPDGSNFTLKIRSTKLEDSAMYFCASLLEGQGSYEQYFGPGTRLTVT.

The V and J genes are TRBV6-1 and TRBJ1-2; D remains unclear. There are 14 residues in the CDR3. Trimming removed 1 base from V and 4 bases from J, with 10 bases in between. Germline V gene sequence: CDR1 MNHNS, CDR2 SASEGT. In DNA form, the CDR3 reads TGTGCCAGCAGTGAAGGACCGGGCCCCTATGGCTACACCTTC. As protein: CASSEGPGPYGYTF.

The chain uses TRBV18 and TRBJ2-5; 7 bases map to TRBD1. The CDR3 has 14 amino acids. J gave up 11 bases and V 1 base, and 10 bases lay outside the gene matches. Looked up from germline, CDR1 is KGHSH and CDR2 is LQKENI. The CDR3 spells CASSPQSDRVWQYF. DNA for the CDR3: TGTGCCAGCTCACCACAATCTGACAGGGTATGGCAGTACTTC. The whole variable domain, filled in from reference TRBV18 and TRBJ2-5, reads NAGVMQNPRHLVRRRGQEARLRCSPMKGHSHVYWYRQLPEEGLKFMVYLQKENIIDESGMPKERFSAEFPKEGPSILRIQQVVRGDSAAYFCASSPQSDRVWQYFGPGTRLLVL.

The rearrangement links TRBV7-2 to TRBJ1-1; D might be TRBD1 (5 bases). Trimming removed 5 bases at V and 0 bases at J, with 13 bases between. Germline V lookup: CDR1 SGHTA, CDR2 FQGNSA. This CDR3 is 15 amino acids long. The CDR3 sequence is CASSVQDYVNTEAFF. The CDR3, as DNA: TGTGCCAGCAGCGTACAGGATTATGTGAACACTGAAGCTTTCTTT.